Below are 2 T cell receptor beta chains sequenced from a single sample in a study of cytomegalovirus exposure and HLA in healthy donors. Both 60 Vbeta primers and 13 Jbeta primers went into the PCR. Repertoires were generated with immunoSEQ multiplex PCR, while TCRdb's copy carries only in-frame clones and drops some. This table lists about 200,000 clones. The sequenced sample was PBMCs. The receptor set was obtained from a boy younger than 18 in good health and CMV-seronegative.

This chain joins TRBV27 and TRBJ1-6; D is ambiguous. The CDR3 consists of 17 residues. Germline V gene data show CDR1 as MNHEY and CDR2 as SMNVEV (reference sequence). Trimming removed 5 bases at V and 0 bases at J, with 14 bases between. DNA of the CDR3: TGTGCCAGCAGTCCCAGGATGGGCCTCTCCTATAATTCACCCCTCCACTTT. Translating gives CASSPRMGLSYNSPLHF.

The genes are TRBV9 and TRBJ1-1; 7 nucleotides match TRBD1. The CDR3 runs to 13 residues. CDR1 is SGDLS and CDR2 is YYNGEE in the germline V gene. Trimming removed 5 bases from V and 4 bases from J; junction bases left unmatched: 5. CDR3 sequence: CASSGSGGTEAFF. Here the CDR3 DNA reads TGTGCCAGCAGTGGGTCAGGGGGCACTGAAGCTTTCTTT.